This TCR beta chain is from a study of cytomegalovirus exposure and HLA in healthy donors. The study, taken as a whole, reports: Reports credit the classifier with highly specific, highly sensitive diagnosis of cytomegalovirus status. The study found most TCR sequences rare, yet found some public TCRs in many donors.

Using immunoSEQ multiplex PCR, the repertoire was profiled, and TCRdb retains in-frame clones only, with some absent. The sample holds 250,000 to 300,000 clones, 80% to 90% seen once. Regarding this clone: Its antigen is unknown.

This CDR3 has 15 residues. V was clipped by 1 base and J by 7 bases; unmatched bases: 6. Per germline, CDR1 SGHNT and CDR2 YENEEA. The sequencing sample was made of PBMCs. This clonotype was obtained from a young woman in good health and CMV-seronegative. The rearrangement links TRBV11-3 to TRBJ2-7; 11 nucleotides line up with TRBD2. This CDR3 reads CASSLVAGGPGEQYF. Here the CDR3 DNA reads TGTGCCAGCAGCTTAGTAGCGGGAGGGCCGGGTGAGCAGTACTTC.